The 27 T cell receptor beta chains below come from one sample, sequenced in a study of regulatory dendritic cells for organ transplantation. The antigens of these receptors remain unknown. Repertoires were generated with immunoSEQ multiplex PCR, while TCRdb's copy carries only in-frame clones and drops some. The table records about 4,200 clones, 60% of them present only once. Allogeneic regulatory or mature dendritic cells were co-cultured for under six days with CFSE-labeled sorted T cells at 1:10. What was sequenced was memory CD8+ T cells from blood cultured with regulatory dendritic cells. The subset is: CD45RO+ memory T cells. These receptors all come from a human donor in good health.

The chain joins TRBV7-3 to TRBJ2-1, with 8 nucleotides matching TRBD2. V was clipped by 3 bases and J by 9 bases; unmatched bases: 7. CDR1 is SGHTA and CDR2 is FQGTGA in the germline V gene. This CDR3 spans 14 amino acids. The CDR3 protein is CASSLLGGAGEQFF. The CDR3 coding sequence is TGTGCCAGCAGCTTGCTCGGGGGGGCGGGTGAGCAGTTCTTC.

The J gene is TRBJ2-7, the V gene TRBV4-2; 7 bases map to TRBD2. The germline V gene has CDR1 LGHNA and CDR2 YNFKEQ. J was trimmed by 3 bases and V by 3 bases; bases with no gene match: 5. This CDR3 has 14 amino acids. The CDR3 bases are TGTGCCAGCAGCCAGGAGTGGGGGGGCTACGAGCAGTACTTC. Translation gives CASSQEWGGYEQYF.

This clone was detected only a few times. The chain links TRBV6-1 to TRBJ2-3; 7 nucleotides align to TRBD2. The CDR3 extends over 13 amino acids. Unmatched junction bases numbered 4, after V lost 5 bases and J lost 5 bases. Germline values: CDR1 MNHNS, CDR2 SASEGT. CDR3 DNA sequence: TGTGCCAGCAGTTCGGGACTATTAGATACGCAGTATTTT. Its translation: CASSSGLLDTQYF.

This chain joins TRBV4-1 and TRBJ1-4; D ambiguous. The CDR3 sequence is 13 residues long. CDR1 MGHRA and CDR2 YSYEKL come from the germline V gene. With 3 bases removed from V and 12 bases from J, the gap between germline ends came to 14 bases. CDR3 protein: CASSHDLREELFF. For the CDR3, the DNA is TGCGCCAGCAGCCATGACCTGAGGGAGGAACTGTTTTTT.

V usage is TRBV11-2 and J usage is TRBJ2-3; no definite D call. The CDR3 is 16 residues long. Trimming left V 4 bases short and J 0 bases short, with 14 bases between. Germline-derived CDR1 and CDR2 are SGHAT and FQNNGV. DNA for the CDR3: TGTGCCAGCAGCTCACCCCGTGAAGCTAGCACAGATACGCAGTATTTT. Protein sequence: CASSSPREASTDTQYF.

The rearrangement uses TRBV6-1 and TRBJ2-2; 7 bases fit TRBD1. Germline-derived CDR1 and CDR2 are MNHNS and SASEGT. The CDR3 has 16 residues. V shed 3 bases and J 4 bases; nucleotides not matched to a gene: 8. CDR3 nucleotides: TGTGCCAGCAGTGACCTGACAGGGTCGTCCACCGGGGAGCTGTTTTTT. Translating gives CASSDLTGSSTGELFF.

Sample share makes this clone medium-sized. The chain recombines TRBV30 with TRBJ1-2; D perhaps matches TRBD1 (6 bases). This CDR3 spans 19 amino acids. V was cut by 1 base and J by 2 bases, with 26 bases left in between. The germline gives CDR1 GTSNPN, CDR2 SVGIG (reference sequence). The CDR3 DNA is TGTGCCTGGAGTGGCGTTGACAGGATGGTTCCTCCCGTAAACTATGGCTACACCTTC. Translation gives CAWSGVDRMVPPVNYGYTF.

This chain uses TRBV6-1 with TRBJ2-3; 8 bases align to TRBD1. The J segment lost 5 bases and the V segment lost 8 bases, leaving 12 bases of the junction unmatched. The CDR3 spans 15 residues. CDR1 and CDR2 (germline): MNHNS, SASEGT. Written as DNA, the CDR3 is TGTGCCAGCGAACCGGGACAGGCTCCCCTAGATACGCAGTATTTT. Protein product: CASEPGQAPLDTQYF.

This clone is medium-sized by share. The gene calls are TRBV5-4 and TRBJ1-6; 8 positions agree with TRBD1. In germline, CDR1 is SGHNT, CDR2 YYREEE (reference sequence). This CDR3 spans 14 amino acids. V shed 1 base, J shed 8 bases, and the junction held 2 bases outside the gene matches. The CDR3 sequence: CASSLKGQDSPLHF. In nucleotides, the CDR3 is TGTGCCAGCAGCTTGAAGGGACAGGATTCACCCCTCCACTTT.

On this clone itself: Sequence at one end of the junction differs from germline and may be a read error. V gene TRBV7-9 combines with J gene TRBJ1-1, with 8 bases identical to TRBD1. The V gene's germline CDR1 is SEHNR and CDR2 FQNEAQ (reference sequence). This CDR3 is built from 15 residues. CDR3 region: CASSQARGQDTEAFF. CDR3 DNA sequence: TGCGCCAGCAGCCAAGCTAGGGGACAGGACACTGAAGCTTTCTTT.

The V gene is TRBV13, the J gene TRBJ2-7, with D possibly being TRBD1 (6 bases). CDR3 length: 14 residues. Deletions cut 5 bases from V and 1 base from J, with 12 bases between. Germline values: CDR1 PRHDT, CDR2 FYEKMQ (reference sequence). DNA of the CDR3: TGTGCCAGCAGCCTCGGGACACCATCCTACGAGCAGTACTTC. It translates to CASSLGTPSYEQYF.

V gene TRBV29-1 combines with J gene TRBJ2-1; 10 bases align to TRBD2. Trimming removed 1 base from V and 3 bases from J; junction bases left unmatched: 0. Germline CDR1 is SQVTM and CDR2 is ANQGSEA. The CDR3 is made up of 14 amino acids. The CDR3: CSVEGTSGYNEQFF. The CDR3 bases are TGCAGCGTTGAAGGGACTAGCGGCTACAATGAGCAGTTCTTC.

The CDR3: CASSDFPVGGYGYTF. Here the CDR3 DNA reads TGTGCCAGCAGCGATTTTCCAGTGGGGGGCTATGGCTACACCTTC. The V and J genes are TRBV6-6 and TRBJ1-2; perhaps TRBD1 as D (5 bases). This CDR3 comprises 15 residues. Germline V CDR1 and CDR2: MNHNY, SVGAGI (reference sequence). Trimming removed 6 bases from V and 4 bases from J, with 18 bases in between.

V gene TRBV7-9 combines with J gene TRBJ2-7; TRBD2 agrees at 8 bases. The CDR3 contains 15 residues. Germline CDR1 SEHNR, CDR2 FQNEAQ (reference sequence). V shed 5 bases, J shed 5 bases, and the junction held 11 bases outside the gene matches. This chain's CDR3 is CASSPRGGGPNEQYF. The CDR3 bases are TGTGCCAGCAGCCCCCGGGGGGGAGGGCCGAACGAGCAGTACTTC.

This clone occurred once. The V call is TRBV5-4, the J call TRBJ2-3; 16 nucleotides match TRBD2. Germline V gene data show CDR1 as SGHNT and CDR2 as YYREEE (reference sequence). V lost 4 bases, J lost 0 bases, and 5 bases stayed unmatched. The CDR3 sequence is 18 residues long. In nucleotides, the CDR3 is TGTGCCAGCAGCCCGGGACTAGCGGGGGGGACTAGCACAGATACGCAGTATTTT. Protein sequence: CASSPGLAGGTSTDTQYF.

This clone was recorded a few times. The chain recombines TRBV6-5 with TRBJ1-6; 7 positions agree with TRBD1. Germline CDR1 is MNHEY and CDR2 is SVGAGI. This CDR3 is built from 16 residues. Trimming at V came to 0 bases and at J to 8 bases, leaving 7 bases not matched to a gene. CDR3 in DNA: TGTGCCAGCAGTTACTCTAGACAGGGCCCACATTCACCCCTCCACTTT. Protein product: CASSYSRQGPHSPLHF.

The V and J genes are TRBV14 and TRBJ1-1, with 11 positions matching TRBD1. The germline CDR1 and CDR2 sequences are SGHDN and FVKESK. CDR3 length: 17 amino acids. Trimming cost V 2 bases and J 10 bases; bases outside gene matches: 15. The CDR3 sequence: CASSQLNRDRGLSGAFF. The CDR3 DNA reads as TGTGCCAGCAGCCAACTAAACCGGGACAGGGGGTTATCAGGAGCTTTCTTT.

This chain joins TRBV7-8 and TRBJ2-7; 14 bases are a match to TRBD2. After removal of 4 bases from V and 5 bases from J, the junction contained 7 bases not matched to a gene. Germline-derived CDR1 and CDR2 are SGHVS and FQNEAQ. The CDR3 is 16 residues long. The CDR3 DNA sequence: TGTGCCAGCAGCTCGAGGACTAGCGGGGGGTACGACGAGCAGTACTTC. Residues: CASSSRTSGGYDEQYF.

The chain employs TRBV5-6 and TRBJ1-5; 8 positions agree with TRBD1. The CDR3 covers 15 residues. The V gene end was trimmed by 0 bases and the J gene end by 7 bases; junction bases not matched to a gene: 6. The germline V gene has CDR1 SGHDT and CDR2 YYEEEE. This CDR3 reads CASSLGTGLRQPQHF. The CDR3 DNA sequence: TGTGCCAGCAGCTTGGGGACAGGGCTACGGCAGCCCCAGCATTTT.

The chain recombines TRBV11-3 with TRBJ1-1, with unresolved D. This CDR3 contains 14 residues. The germline CDR1 and CDR2 sequences are SGHNT and YENEEA. Trimming cost V 0 bases and J 2 bases, with 7 bases left between them. The CDR3 loop is CASSLDNSNTEAFF. CDR3 nucleotides: TGTGCCAGCAGCTTAGACAACTCAAACACTGAAGCTTTCTTT.

As regards this clone: The same CDR3 is also encoded by other DNA sequences in this sample. Here the CDR3 reads CASSQDTRGTDTQYF. For the CDR3, the DNA is TGTGCCAGCAGCCAAGATACTCGGGGCACAGATACGCAGTATTTT. The chain has TRBV4-2 and TRBJ2-3; D remains unclear. Looked up from germline, CDR1 is LGHNA and CDR2 is YNFKEQ. This CDR3 spans 15 amino acids. V was shortened by 0 bases and J by 1 base, with 8 bases between the two germline ends.

This rearrangement joins TRBV7-9 to TRBJ1-3, with D tentatively TRBD1 (5 bases). The V end was cut by 3 bases, the J end by 3 bases, with 12 bases between. Germline V gene lookup returns CDR1 SEHNR and CDR2 FQNEAQ (reference sequence). There are 15 residues in the CDR3. The CDR3 nucleotides are TGTGCCAGCAGCTTCCAGGGAAAATATGGAAACACCATATATTTT. Encoded protein: CASSFQGKYGNTIYF.

The CDR3 region is CASTLQRALYGYTF. In DNA form, the CDR3 reads TGTGCCAGCACCTTACAGAGAGCTCTCTATGGCTACACCTTC. The chain uses TRBV27 and TRBJ1-2; D is undetermined. The CDR3 consists of 14 residues. Trimming removed 7 bases from V and 4 bases from J, with 16 bases in between. Germline lookup yields CDR1 MNHEY and CDR2 SMNVEV (reference sequence).

The CDR3 reads CASRFAEIQDYGYTF. The CDR3 nucleotides are TGCGCCAGCCGGTTCGCGGAGATACAGGACTATGGCTACACCTTC. The chain links TRBV4-1 to TRBJ1-2; possibly TRBD1 for D (5 bases). Between the trimmed V and J ends, which lost 8 bases and 3 bases, there was a span of 19 bases. There are 15 residues in the CDR3. Germline V gives CDR1 MGHRA, CDR2 YSYEKL.

The chain carries TRBV7-2 and TRBJ1-4, with TRBD1 identical over 8 bases. This CDR3 contains 15 residues. Germline V gene data show CDR1 as SGHTA and CDR2 as FQGNSA. With V trimmed by 1 base and J by 7 bases, 5 bases remained unmatched. The CDR3 region is CASSLEAGGGEKLFF. Written as DNA, the CDR3 is TGTGCCAGCAGCTTAGAGGCAGGGGGCGGTGAAAAACTGTTTTTT.

J is TRBJ2-7 and V is TRBV19; D is perhaps TRBD1 (7 bases). Between the trimmed V and J ends, which lost 5 bases and 4 bases, there was a span of 15 bases. CDR3 length: 14 amino acids. From germline, CDR1 is LNHDA and CDR2 SQIVND (reference sequence). The CDR3 is CASSPEEGAYEQYF. The CDR3 coding sequence is TGTGCCAGTAGTCCCGAGGAGGGGGCGTACGAGCAGTACTTC.

In regard to this clone: The sample has other DNA sequences that encode this CDR3 too. The chain is built from TRBV5-6 and TRBJ1-1; perhaps TRBD1 as D (6 bases). Germline CDR1 reads SGHDT; CDR2 reads YYEEEE. This CDR3 has 14 amino acids. V lost 0 bases to trimming and J lost 2 bases, with 8 bases between them. The CDR3 spells CASSLEGVNTEAFF. The CDR3 nucleotides are TGTGCCAGCAGCTTGGAGGGGGTTAACACTGAAGCTTTCTTT.